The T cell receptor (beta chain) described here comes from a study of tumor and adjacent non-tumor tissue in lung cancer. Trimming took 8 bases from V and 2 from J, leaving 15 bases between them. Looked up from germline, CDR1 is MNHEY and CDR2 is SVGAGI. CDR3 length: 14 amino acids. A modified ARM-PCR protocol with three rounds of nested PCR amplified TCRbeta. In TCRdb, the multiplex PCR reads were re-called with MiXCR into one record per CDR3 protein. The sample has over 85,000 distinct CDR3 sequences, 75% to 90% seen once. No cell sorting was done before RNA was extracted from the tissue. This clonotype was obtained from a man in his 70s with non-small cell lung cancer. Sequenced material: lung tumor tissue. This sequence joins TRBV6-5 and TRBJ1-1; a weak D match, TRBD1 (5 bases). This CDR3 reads CASGLQGVNTEAFF. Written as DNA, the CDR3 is TGTGCCAGCGGTCTTCAGGGTGTTAACACTGAAGCTTTCTTT.